A single sample gave rise to the 11 T cell receptor beta chains below, sequenced in a study of patients and donors after allogeneic stem cell transplantation. TCRdb fed the RT-PCR reads into MiXCR, producing one record per CDR3 protein. Counted here are about a million distinct CDR3 sequences, more than 15% occurring once; the ten biggest clones make up around 6%. Sequencing was carried out using blood, either unsorted or a sorted T cell fraction (not recorded which). These receptors were obtained from a human donor who was either an allogeneic HSCT recipient or a stem cell or donor lymphocyte infusion donor (not recorded which). It is not recorded whose cells these are; they may come from a transplant donor.

The gene calls are TRBV27 and TRBJ2-3; D gene ambiguous. CDR3 length: 15 amino acids. Germline V gives CDR1 MNHEY, CDR2 SMNVEV (reference sequence). Trimming removed 3 bases from V and 1 base from J, with 11 bases in between. In DNA, the CDR3 is TGTGCCAGCAGTTTTCGGAAGTCGGGCACAGATACGCAGTATTTT. Translation gives CASSFRKSGTDTQYF.

V usage is TRBV11-3 and J usage is TRBJ1-1; 8 bases match TRBD1. Germline CDR1 is SGHNT and CDR2 is YENEEA. The CDR3 totals 15 residues. V shed 5 bases, J shed 2 bases, and the junction held 7 bases outside the gene matches. The CDR3 nucleotides are TGTGCCAGCAGCAAACGCGACAGGGGCAACACTGAAGCTTTCTTT. This gives the protein CASSKRDRGNTEAFF.

This clonotype was observed a few times. The chain's CDR3 is CSAPRGQQETQYF. CDR3 nucleotide sequence: TGCAGTGCCCCTAGGGGGCAGCAAGAGACCCAGTACTTC. The J gene is TRBJ2-5, the V gene TRBV20-1, with 7 bases aligning to TRBD1. This CDR3 has 13 residues. Per germline, CDR1 DFQATT and CDR2 SNEGSKA (reference sequence). V dropped 6 bases and J dropped 2; count of bases not matched to a gene: 6.

The V and J genes are TRBV7-2 and TRBJ2-2; D might be TRBD2 (5 bases). The germline V gene has CDR1 SGHTA and CDR2 FQGNSA. The CDR3 totals 16 residues. Trimming pared 1 base from V and 6 bases from J, leaving 15 bases between. The CDR3 loop reads CASSLGASRRPGELFF. The CDR3 region has the DNA TGTGCCAGCAGCTTAGGGGCTAGCAGACGACCCGGGGAGCTGTTTTTT.

This clonotype was found a few times. The chain combines TRBV4-1 with TRBJ2-2; 7 bases map to TRBD2. Trimming at V came to 4 bases and at J to 3 bases, leaving 11 bases not matched to a gene. This CDR3 contains 17 residues. From germline, CDR1 is MGHRA and CDR2 YSYEKL. CDR3 nucleotides: TGCGCCAGCAGCCCGGCCGGGGGGAGCTCGGACACCGGGGAGCTGTTTTTT. This translates into CASSPAGGSSDTGELFF.

The chain links TRBV7-6 to TRBJ1-1; D ambiguous. V shed 1 base and J shed 8 bases, with 14 bases lying between them. There are 14 residues in the CDR3. Germline loops: CDR1 SGHVS, CDR2 FNYEAQ. CDR3 amino acids: CASSLGSKSKEAFF. The CDR3 DNA is TGTGCCAGCAGCTTAGGGTCGAAAAGTAAAGAAGCTTTCTTT.

This clonotype was counted only a few times. The rearrangement uses TRBV28 and TRBJ2-7; 7 bases are a match to TRBD1. This CDR3 is built from 16 residues. CDR1 is MDHEN and CDR2 is SYDVKM in the germline V gene. The trim removed 1 base at V and 6 bases at J, leaving 12 bases unmatched. CDR3 protein: CASSLYRRGGLGEQYF. The CDR3, as DNA: TGTGCCAGCAGTTTATACAGGAGAGGGGGCTTGGGCGAGCAGTACTTC.

The rearrangement uses TRBV7-9 and TRBJ2-7; TRBD2 is a possible D gene (6 bases). The V gene lost 11 bases and the J gene lost 2 bases, with 16 bases spanning the gap. The CDR3 consists of 13 residues. Looked up from germline, CDR1 is SEHNR and CDR2 is FQNEAQ (reference sequence). This CDR3 is CAGTGRDPYEQYF. For the CDR3, the DNA is TGTGCCGGCACCGGGCGGGACCCCTACGAGCAGTACTTC.

The rearrangement uses TRBV12-3 or TRBV12-4 and TRBJ1-2; 8 nucleotides agree with TRBD1. This CDR3 is 14 amino acids long. The ends lost 3 bases at V and 6 bases at J; junction bases unmatched: 6. The CDR3 reads CASSFGQGINGYTF. The DNA for the CDR3 is TGTGCCAGCAGTTTCGGACAGGGTATTAATGGCTACACCTTC.

The chain joins TRBV25-1 to TRBJ1-4; 8 nucleotides match TRBD1. This CDR3 is built from 13 residues. Germline CDR1 reads MGHDK; CDR2 reads SYGVNS. The J segment lost 7 bases and the V segment lost 8 bases, leaving 6 bases of the junction unmatched. CDR3 region: CASCDRGVEKLFF. CDR3 in DNA: TGTGCCAGCTGCGACAGGGGTGTTGAAAAACTGTTTTTT.

This clonotype was seen only a few times. The chain carries TRBV7-3 and TRBJ2-1; D perhaps matches TRBD2 (5 bases). V shed 5 bases and J shed 4 bases, with 27 bases lying between them. Germline CDR1 SGHTA, CDR2 FQGTGA. The CDR3 is 19 residues long. The CDR3 region has the DNA TGTGCCAGCAGCATACACTCACCGACCGGGGTTGAGGGATACAATGAGCAGTTCTTC. Encoded protein: CASSIHSPTGVEGYNEQFF.